These 24 T cell receptor beta chains came from one sample sequenced in a study of T cell changes during pregnancy in multiple sclerosis (dated by TCRdb to about 2019). Libraries were prepared through the immunoSEQ multiplex PCR assay. The table comes from immuneACCESS by way of TCRdb, which keeps in-frame sequences with V and J called. Part of the clones is missing from these tables; in studies checked, under half for an unresolved V gene and the rest for unknown reasons. The sample yields roughly 58,000 clones; around 90% were counted once. 3% to 3.5% of the sample is taken by the ten largest. Sequenced here: CD8+ T cells from peripheral blood mononuclear cells, sampled before pregnancy. The receptors stem from a female donor with multiple sclerosis, enrolled in a pregnancy study.

V is TRBV2 and J is TRBJ2-6; the D gene is possibly TRBD2 (6 bases). CDR1 and CDR2 from the germline V gene are SNHLY and FYNNEI. V gave up 6 bases and J gave up 6 bases, with 15 bases separating them. The CDR3 has 15 amino acids. The CDR3 sequence: CASRRDLLLANVLTF. The CDR3 DNA sequence: TGTGCCAGCAGGCGGGACCTCCTCTTGGCCAACGTCCTGACTTTC.

This clone was seen only a few times. The gene calls are TRBV29-1 and TRBJ1-2; a possible D gene is TRBD1 (6 bases). Trimming stripped 0 bases from V and 8 bases from J, with 13 bases between. This CDR3 has 13 amino acids. Germline CDR1 is SQVTM and CDR2 is ANQGSEA. CDR3 DNA sequence: TGCAGCGTTGAAGAGAGATGGACAGAAGGCTACACCTTC. Its translation: CSVEERWTEGYTF. The full variable domain, completed using reference TRBV29-1 and TRBJ1-2, is SAVISQKPSRDICQRGTSLTIQCQVDSQVTMMFWYRQQPGQSLTLIATANQGSEATYESGFVIDKFPISRPNLTFSTLTVSNMSPEDSSIYLCSVEERWTEGYTFGSGTRLTVV.

The chain carries TRBV4-3 and TRBJ1-2, with TRBD1 matching over 7 bases. After removal of 0 bases from V and 4 bases from J, the junction contained 5 bases not matched to a gene. CDR1 is LGHNA and CDR2 is YSLEER in the germline V gene. This CDR3 region has 15 residues. The CDR3 DNA follows: TGCGCCAGCAGCCAAGACAGGGGGGCCGGCTATGGCTACACCTTC. As protein: CASSQDRGAGYGYTF.

The V call is TRBV4-3, the J call TRBJ1-1; no clear D gene. The CDR3 runs 15 residues. V was shortened by 0 bases and J by 0 bases, with 8 bases between the two germline ends. CDR1 is LGHNA, CDR2 YSLEER, per germline. Written as DNA, the CDR3 is TGCGCCAGCAGCCAAGATAGAGTCATGAACACTGAAGCTTTCTTT. As protein: CASSQDRVMNTEAFF.

The genes are TRBV19 and TRBJ1-5; D remains ambiguous. The V gene lost 6 bases and the J gene lost 6 bases, with 18 bases spanning the gap. Germline lookup yields CDR1 LNHDA and CDR2 SQIVND (reference sequence). This CDR3 region has 15 residues. CDR3 region: CASSSPGRYSQPQHF. The CDR3, as DNA: TGTGCCAGTAGCTCCCCGGGGAGGTACAGTCAGCCCCAGCATTTT.

This rearrangement joins TRBV19 to TRBJ2-7; the D gene is possibly TRBD1 (5 bases). Germline V CDR1 and CDR2: LNHDA, SQIVND (reference sequence). V shed 8 bases and J shed 0 bases, with 14 bases lying between them. The CDR3 is 14 amino acids. CDR3 in DNA: TGTGCCAGTGCTGTTGGGGCCAGCTCCTACGAGCAGTACTTC. Translating it yields CASAVGASSYEQYF. Full variable domain (outside the CDR3, taken from reference TRBV19 and TRBJ2-7): DGGITQSPKYLFRKEGQNVTLSCEQNLNHDAMYWYRQDPGQGLRLIYYSQIVNDFQKGDIAEGYSVSREKKESFPLTVTSAQKNPTAFYLCASAVGASSYEQYFGPGTRLTVT.

V gene TRBV10-3 combines with J gene TRBJ2-7, with 8 bases matching TRBD1. This CDR3 contains 13 residues. Losses at the gene ends were 5 bases for V and 4 bases for J; bases not matched to a gene: 4. From germline, CDR1 is ENHRY and CDR2 SYGVKD. The CDR3 sequence: CAISLDREYEQYF. As DNA, the CDR3 is TGTGCCATCAGTCTGGACAGGGAATACGAGCAGTACTTC.

The gene calls are TRBV18 and TRBJ2-1; 8 bases agree with TRBD2. This CDR3 spans 20 amino acids. CDR1 and CDR2 (germline): KGHSH, LQKENI. The trim removed 3 bases at V and 4 bases at J, leaving 20 bases unmatched. The chain's CDR3 is CASSPAGRRASGGGYNEQFF. The DNA of the CDR3 is TGTGCCAGCTCACCTGCTGGACGAAGAGCATCCGGGGGGGGTTACAATGAGCAGTTCTTC.

J is TRBJ1-2 and V is TRBV29-1; D remains ambiguous. This CDR3 has 13 amino acids. V lost 1 base to trimming and J lost 8 bases, with 14 bases between them. Germline CDR1 is SQVTM and CDR2 is ANQGSEA. The CDR3, as DNA: TGCAGCGTTGAAGCCGATCGCCCGGGAGGCTACACCTTC. Its translation is CSVEADRPGGYTF.

The J gene is TRBJ1-1, the V gene TRBV27, with 8 bases that match TRBD1. With V trimmed by 2 bases and J by 11 bases, 7 bases remained unmatched. This CDR3 comprises 13 residues. Germline CDR1 MNHEY, CDR2 SMNVEV (reference sequence). This CDR3 reads CASSLGQGRFAFF. CDR3 sequence (DNA): TGTGCCAGCAGTTTAGGACAGGGACGATTCGCTTTCTTT.

The rearrangement joins TRBV6-5 to TRBJ1-4; no clear D gene. V was trimmed by 0 bases and J by 0 bases, leaving 5 bases between them. Looked up from germline, CDR1 is MNHEY and CDR2 is SVGAGI. The CDR3 is 15 residues long. CDR3 protein: CASSYSVATNEKLFF. Here the CDR3 DNA reads TGTGCCAGCAGTTACTCGGTAGCAACTAATGAAAAACTGTTTTTT.

This rearrangement joins TRBV13 to TRBJ1-4; D is possibly TRBD1 (5 bases). The germline V gene has CDR1 PRHDT and CDR2 FYEKMQ (reference sequence). The germline V and J ends were trimmed by 3 bases and 4 bases, with 6 bases remaining between them. The CDR3 sequence is 13 residues long. The CDR3 spells CASSLGLNEKLFF. CDR3 in DNA: TGTGCCAGCAGCTTGGGGCTTAATGAAAAACTGTTTTTT.

The chain uses TRBV6-6 and TRBJ2-7; 10 positions agree with TRBD2. V dropped 6 bases and J dropped 0; count of bases not matched to a gene: 5. The germline CDR1 and CDR2 sequences are MNHNY and SVGAGI (reference sequence). This CDR3 region has 15 residues. Here the CDR3 DNA reads TGTGCCAGCAGCCCTAGCGGGGGCCGCTCCTACGAGCAGTACTTC. This translates into CASSPSGGRSYEQYF.

The chain couples TRBV19 to TRBJ1-5; TRBD1 matches at 9 bases. This CDR3 spans 15 amino acids. The trim removed 7 bases at V and 0 bases at J, leaving 4 bases unmatched. In germline, CDR1 is LNHDA, CDR2 SQIVND (reference sequence). The CDR3 here is CASTLQGASNQPQHF. The DNA of the CDR3 is TGTGCCAGTACCCTACAGGGGGCTAGCAATCAGCCCCAGCATTTT.

The chain recombines TRBV5-4 with TRBJ2-5; TRBD2 might be the D (6 bases). Trimming removed 0 bases from V and 5 bases from J, with 11 bases in between. Germline V gene data show CDR1 as SGHNT and CDR2 as YYREEE (reference sequence). The CDR3 is made up of 14 amino acids. CDR3 nucleotides: TGTGCCAGCAGCTTGGCAGATGGAGGGGAGACCCAGTACTTC. Translated, it gives CASSLADGGETQYF. Together with reference TRBV5-4 and TRBJ2-5, the CDR3 gives the full variable domain: ETGVTQSPTHLIKTRGQQVTLRCSSQSGHNTVSWYQQALGQGPQFIFQYYREEENGRGNFPPRFSGLQFPNYSSELNVNALELDDSALYLCASSLADGGETQYFGPGTRLLVL.

This clone was picked up one time. V and J are TRBV10-2 and TRBJ2-7; TRBD1 aligns across 9 bases. The CDR3 loop spans 14 amino acids. Losses at the gene ends were 3 bases for V and 4 bases for J; bases not matched to a gene: 4. Per the germline V gene, CDR1 is WSHSY and CDR2 is SAAADI. Here the CDR3 DNA reads TGCGCCAGCAGTGACACAGGGGGCAGGTACGAGCAGTACTTC. It is translated as CASSDTGGRYEQYF.

The table lists this clone with a count of one. This chain links TRBV10-3 with TRBJ2-7, with TRBD2 as a possible D gene (6 bases). CDR3 size: 16 residues. Trimming stripped 6 bases from V and 0 bases from J, with 18 bases between. The germline CDR1 and CDR2 sequences are ENHRY and SYGVKD. CDR3 in DNA: TGTGCCATCAGCGGCTCTCTAGCGACGAGCTCCTACGAGCAGTACTTC. Protein product: CAISGSLATSSYEQYF.

The rearrangement uses TRBV7-3 and TRBJ1-2; D possibly corresponds to TRBD1 (5 bases). CDR1 is SGHTA, CDR2 FQGTGA, per germline. V was cut by 4 bases and J by 4 bases, with 10 bases left in between. The CDR3 is made up of 13 amino acids. CDR3 coding DNA: TGTGCCAGCAGCTCCTACGACAGCTATGGCTACACCTTC. Protein sequence: CASSSYDSYGYTF.

This rearrangement joins TRBV13 to TRBJ2-5, with 11 bases fitting TRBD2. V was clipped by 5 bases and J by 0 bases; unmatched bases: 5. CDR1 is PRHDT and CDR2 is FYEKMQ in the germline V gene (reference sequence). The CDR3 spans 16 residues. The CDR3 reads CASSPRLAGHQETQYF. CDR3 sequence (DNA): TGTGCCAGCAGCCCCCGACTAGCGGGGCACCAAGAGACCCAGTACTTC.

The V gene is TRBV10-3, the J gene TRBJ2-7; the D gene is possibly TRBD1 (5 bases). The CDR3 extends over 16 amino acids. The V and J ends lost 0 bases and 2 bases respectively, with 14 bases between them. Germline V gene lookup returns CDR1 ENHRY and CDR2 SYGVKD. This chain's CDR3 is CAISESSRTTPYEQYF. In nucleotides, the CDR3 is TGTGCCATCAGTGAGTCGTCCCGGACAACTCCCTACGAGCAGTACTTC.

The V call is TRBV13, the J call TRBJ1-1; D is possibly TRBD1 (6 bases). Germline CDR1 and CDR2: PRHDT and FYEKMQ (reference sequence). The CDR3 is 15 amino acids. V shed 0 bases and J shed 4 bases, with 12 bases lying between them. The CDR3 spells CASSLGGGVGTEAFF. In nucleotides, the CDR3 is TGTGCCAGCAGCTTAGGAGGGGGGGTTGGCACTGAAGCTTTCTTT.

The V and J genes are TRBV27 and TRBJ1-1, with D unresolved. Deletions cut 3 bases from V and 1 base from J, with 6 bases between. The length of the CDR3 is 13 residues. Germline V gene sequence: CDR1 MNHEY, CDR2 SMNVEV (reference sequence). The CDR3 region is CASSFLTNTEAFF. The CDR3 region has the DNA TGTGCCAGCAGTTTCCTAACGAACACTGAAGCTTTCTTT.

The V gene is TRBV4-3, the J gene TRBJ2-7, with D tentatively TRBD2 (5 bases). V was shortened by 1 base and J by 5 bases, with 9 bases between the two germline ends. The CDR3 consists of 13 residues. Germline CDR1 is LGHNA and CDR2 is YSLEER. The CDR3 is CASSQVTGNEQYF. The CDR3 DNA is TGCGCCAGCAGCCAAGTGACGGGGAACGAGCAGTACTTC.

The V gene is TRBV6-5, the J gene TRBJ1-1; TRBD1 is a possible D gene (6 bases). The CDR3 consists of 11 residues. V lost 5 bases and J 8 bases, leaving 9 bases between the germline ends. Germline-derived CDR1 and CDR2 are MNHEY and SVGAGI. The CDR3 region has the DNA TGTGCCAGCAGTCGCAGGGGAGAAGCTTTCTTT. Residues: CASSRRGEAFF.